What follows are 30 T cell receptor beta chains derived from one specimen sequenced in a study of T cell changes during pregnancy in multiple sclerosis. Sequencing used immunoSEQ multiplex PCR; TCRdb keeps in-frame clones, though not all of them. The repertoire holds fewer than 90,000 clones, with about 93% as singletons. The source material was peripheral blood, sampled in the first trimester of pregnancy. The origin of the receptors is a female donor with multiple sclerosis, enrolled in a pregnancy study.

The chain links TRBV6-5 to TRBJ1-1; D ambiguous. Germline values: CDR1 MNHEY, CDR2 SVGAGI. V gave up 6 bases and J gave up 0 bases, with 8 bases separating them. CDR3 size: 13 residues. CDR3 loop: CASRLVVNTEAFF. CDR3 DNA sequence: TGTGCCAGCAGGCTAGTAGTGAACACTGAAGCTTTCTTT.

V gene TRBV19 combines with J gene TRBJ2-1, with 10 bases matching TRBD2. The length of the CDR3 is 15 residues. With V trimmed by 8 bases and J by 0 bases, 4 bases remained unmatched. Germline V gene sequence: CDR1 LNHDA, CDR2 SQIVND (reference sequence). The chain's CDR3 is CASLAGGSSYNEQFF. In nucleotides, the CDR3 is TGTGCCAGTTTAGCGGGGGGTAGCTCCTACAATGAGCAGTTCTTC.

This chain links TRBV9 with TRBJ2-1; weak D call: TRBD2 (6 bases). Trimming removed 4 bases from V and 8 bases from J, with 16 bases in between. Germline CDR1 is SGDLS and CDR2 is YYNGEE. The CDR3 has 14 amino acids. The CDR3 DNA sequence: TGTGCCAGCAGCTTCGGACTACCTAGGGATGAGCAGTTCTTC. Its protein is CASSFGLPRDEQFF.

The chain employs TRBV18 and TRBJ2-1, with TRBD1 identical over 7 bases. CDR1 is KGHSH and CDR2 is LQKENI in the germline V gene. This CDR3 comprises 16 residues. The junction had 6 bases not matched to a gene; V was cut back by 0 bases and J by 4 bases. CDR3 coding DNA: TGTGCCAGCTCACCACCGAGAGACAGGGTATACAATGAGCAGTTCTTC. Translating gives CASSPPRDRVYNEQFF.

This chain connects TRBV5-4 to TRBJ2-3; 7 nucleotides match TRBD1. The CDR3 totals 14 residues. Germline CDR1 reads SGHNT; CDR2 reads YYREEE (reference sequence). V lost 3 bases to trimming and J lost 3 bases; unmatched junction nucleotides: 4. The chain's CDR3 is CASSSGTATDTQYF. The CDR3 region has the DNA TGTGCCAGCAGCTCGGGGACAGCTACAGATACGCAGTATTTT.

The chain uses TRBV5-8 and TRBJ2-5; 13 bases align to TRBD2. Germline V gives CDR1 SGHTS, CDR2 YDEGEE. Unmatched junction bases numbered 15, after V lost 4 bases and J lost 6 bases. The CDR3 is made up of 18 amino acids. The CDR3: CASSRLAGGHILTKTQYF. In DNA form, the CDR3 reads TGTGCCAGCAGCCGACTAGCGGGGGGCCACATATTAACTAAGACCCAGTACTTC.

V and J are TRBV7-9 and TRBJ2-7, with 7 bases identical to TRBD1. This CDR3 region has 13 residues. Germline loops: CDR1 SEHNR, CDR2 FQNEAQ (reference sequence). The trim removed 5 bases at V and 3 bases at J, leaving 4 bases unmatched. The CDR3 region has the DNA TGTGCCAGCAGCCCGGGACAGCACTACGAGCAGTACTTC. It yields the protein CASSPGQHYEQYF. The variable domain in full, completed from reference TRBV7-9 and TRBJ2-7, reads DTGVSQNPRHKITKRGQNVTFRCDPISEHNRLYWYRQTLGQGPEFLTYFQNEAQLEKSRLLSDRFSAERPKGSFSTLEIQRTEQGDSAMYLCASSPGQHYEQYFGPGTRLTVT.

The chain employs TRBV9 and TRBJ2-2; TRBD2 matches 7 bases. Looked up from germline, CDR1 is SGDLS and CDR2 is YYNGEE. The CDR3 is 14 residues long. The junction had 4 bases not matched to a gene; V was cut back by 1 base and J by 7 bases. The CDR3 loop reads CASSVRTGGGELFF. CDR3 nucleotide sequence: TGTGCCAGCAGCGTAAGGACGGGGGGCGGGGAGCTGTTTTTT.

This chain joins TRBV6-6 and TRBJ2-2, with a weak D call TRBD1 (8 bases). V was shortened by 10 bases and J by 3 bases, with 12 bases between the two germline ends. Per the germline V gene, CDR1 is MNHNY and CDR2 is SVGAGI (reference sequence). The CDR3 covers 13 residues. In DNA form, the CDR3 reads TGTGCCACCACAGGGGGGGACACCGGGGAGCTGTTTTTT. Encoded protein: CATTGGDTGELFF.

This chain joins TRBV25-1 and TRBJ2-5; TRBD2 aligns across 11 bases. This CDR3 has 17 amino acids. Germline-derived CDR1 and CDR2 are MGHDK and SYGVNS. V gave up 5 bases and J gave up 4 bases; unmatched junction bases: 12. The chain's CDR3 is CASSPKTSGVGIETQYF. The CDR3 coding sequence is TGTGCCAGCAGTCCTAAGACTAGCGGGGTGGGGATAGAGACCCAGTACTTC.

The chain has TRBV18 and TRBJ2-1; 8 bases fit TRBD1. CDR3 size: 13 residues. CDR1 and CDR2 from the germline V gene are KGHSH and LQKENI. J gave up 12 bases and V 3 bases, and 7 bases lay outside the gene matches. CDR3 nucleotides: TGTGCCAGCTCACCCGGACAGGGAGAATCGCAGTTCTTC. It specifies CASSPGQGESQFF.

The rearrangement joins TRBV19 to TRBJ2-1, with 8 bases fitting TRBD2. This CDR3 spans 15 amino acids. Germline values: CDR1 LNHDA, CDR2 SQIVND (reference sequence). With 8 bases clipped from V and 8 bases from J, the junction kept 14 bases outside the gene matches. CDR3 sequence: CASPWAAGDRDEQFF. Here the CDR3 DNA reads TGTGCCAGTCCTTGGGCAGCGGGAGATCGAGATGAGCAGTTCTTC.

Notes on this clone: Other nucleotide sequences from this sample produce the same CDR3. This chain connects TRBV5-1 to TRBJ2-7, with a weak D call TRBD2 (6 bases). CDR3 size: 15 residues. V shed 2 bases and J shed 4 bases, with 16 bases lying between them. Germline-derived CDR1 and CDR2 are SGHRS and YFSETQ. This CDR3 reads CASSFGGTSKYEQYF. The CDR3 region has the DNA TGCGCCAGCAGCTTTGGAGGAACTAGCAAGTACGAGCAGTACTTC.

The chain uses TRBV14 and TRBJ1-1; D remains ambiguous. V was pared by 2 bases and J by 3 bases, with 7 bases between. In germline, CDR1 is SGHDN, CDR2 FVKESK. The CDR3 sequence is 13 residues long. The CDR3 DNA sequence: TGTGCCAGCAGCCAACATCTAGACACTGAAGCTTTCTTT. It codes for CASSQHLDTEAFF.

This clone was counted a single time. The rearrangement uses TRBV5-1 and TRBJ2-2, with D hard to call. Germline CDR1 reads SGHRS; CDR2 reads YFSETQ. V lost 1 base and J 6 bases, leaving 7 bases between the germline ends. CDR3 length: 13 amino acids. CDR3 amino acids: CASSLLVSGELFF. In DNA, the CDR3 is TGCGCCAGCAGCTTGTTAGTCTCCGGGGAGCTGTTTTTT.

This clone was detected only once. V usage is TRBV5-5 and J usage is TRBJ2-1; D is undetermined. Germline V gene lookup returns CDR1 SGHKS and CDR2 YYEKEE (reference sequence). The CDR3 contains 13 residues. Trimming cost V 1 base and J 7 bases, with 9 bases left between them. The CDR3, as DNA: TGTGCCAGCAGCTTGAAGCGAATAAATGAGCAGTTCTTC. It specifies CASSLKRINEQFF. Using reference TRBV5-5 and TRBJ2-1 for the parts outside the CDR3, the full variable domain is DAGVTQSPTHLIKTRGQQVTLRCSPISGHKSVSWYQQVLGQGPQFIFQYYEKEERGRGNFPDRFSARQFPNYSSELNVNALLLGDSALYLCASSLKRINEQFFGPGTRLTVL.

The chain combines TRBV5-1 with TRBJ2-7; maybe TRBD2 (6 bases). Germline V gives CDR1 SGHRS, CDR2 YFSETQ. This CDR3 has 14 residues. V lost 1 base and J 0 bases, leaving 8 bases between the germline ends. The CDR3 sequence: CASSLRGGSYEQYF. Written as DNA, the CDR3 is TGCGCCAGCAGCTTGCGGGGAGGCTCCTACGAGCAGTACTTC.

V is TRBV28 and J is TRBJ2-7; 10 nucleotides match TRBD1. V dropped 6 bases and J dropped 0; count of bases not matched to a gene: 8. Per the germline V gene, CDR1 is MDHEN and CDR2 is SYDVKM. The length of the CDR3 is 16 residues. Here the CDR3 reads CASRPPGDRGSYEQYF. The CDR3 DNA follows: TGTGCCAGCAGGCCACCGGGGGACAGGGGCTCCTACGAGCAGTACTTC. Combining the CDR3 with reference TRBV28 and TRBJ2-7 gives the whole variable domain DVKVTQSSRYLVKRTGEKVFLECVQDMDHENMFWYRQDPGLGLRLIYFSYDVKMKEKGDIPEGYSVSREKKERFSLILESASTNQTSMYLCASRPPGDRGSYEQYFGPGTRLTVT.

The CDR3: CASSLVGGGNYGYTF. The CDR3 DNA is TGTGCCAGCAGTTTAGTGGGAGGGGGTAACTATGGCTACACCTTC. J is TRBJ1-2 and V is TRBV28; maybe TRBD1 (6 bases). Germline CDR1 MDHEN, CDR2 SYDVKM. Trimming stripped 2 bases from V and 1 base from J, with 11 bases between. This CDR3 spans 15 amino acids.

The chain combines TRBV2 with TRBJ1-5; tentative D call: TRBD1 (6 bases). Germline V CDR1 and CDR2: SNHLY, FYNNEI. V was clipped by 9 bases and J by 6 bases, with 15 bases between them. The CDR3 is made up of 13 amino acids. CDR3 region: CASSTGLSQPQHF. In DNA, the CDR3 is TGTGCCAGTTCTACAGGGCTCAGTCAGCCCCAGCATTTT.

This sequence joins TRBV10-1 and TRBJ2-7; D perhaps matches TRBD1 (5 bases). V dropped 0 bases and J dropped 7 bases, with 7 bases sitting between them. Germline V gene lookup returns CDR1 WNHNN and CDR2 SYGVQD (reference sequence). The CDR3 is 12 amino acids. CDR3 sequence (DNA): TGCGCCAGCAGTGAGTCGGGGCAGGAGCAGTACTTC. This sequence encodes CASSESGQEQYF.

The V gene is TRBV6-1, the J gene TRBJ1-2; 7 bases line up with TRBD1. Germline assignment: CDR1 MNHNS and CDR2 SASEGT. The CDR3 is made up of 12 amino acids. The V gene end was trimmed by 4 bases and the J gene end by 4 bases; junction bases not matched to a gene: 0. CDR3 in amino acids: CASSGTGYGYTF. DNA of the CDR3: TGTGCCAGCAGTGGGACAGGCTATGGCTACACCTTC.

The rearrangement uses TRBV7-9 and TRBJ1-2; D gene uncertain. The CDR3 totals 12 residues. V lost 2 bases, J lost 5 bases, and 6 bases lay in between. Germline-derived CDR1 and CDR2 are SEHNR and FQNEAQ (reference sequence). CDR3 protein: CASSLSDYGYTF. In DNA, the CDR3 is TGTGCCAGCAGCTTAAGCGATTATGGCTACACCTTC.

Here the CDR3 DNA reads TGTGCCAGTTGCCGGGACAGGACCTACGAGCAGTACTTC. It codes for CASCRDRTYEQYF. The genes are TRBV2 and TRBJ2-7, with 8 bases identical to TRBD1. Germline V gene data show CDR1 as SNHLY and CDR2 as FYNNEI. After removal of 9 bases from V and 2 bases from J, the junction contained 6 bases not matched to a gene. This CDR3 contains 13 residues. The complete variable domain, with remaining parts taken from reference TRBV2 and TRBJ2-7, reads EPEVTQTPSHQVTQMGQEVILRCVPISNHLYFYWYRQILGQKVEFLVSFYNNEISEKSEIFDDQFSVERPDGSNFTLKIRSTKLEDSAMYFCASCRDRTYEQYFGPGTRLTVT.

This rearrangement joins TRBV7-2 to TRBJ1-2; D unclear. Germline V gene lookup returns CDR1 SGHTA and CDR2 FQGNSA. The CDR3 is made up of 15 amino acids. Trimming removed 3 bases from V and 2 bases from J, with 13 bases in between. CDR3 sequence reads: CASSFYRLENYGYTF. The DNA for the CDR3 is TGTGCCAGCAGCTTTTATCGTCTAGAGAACTATGGCTACACCTTC.

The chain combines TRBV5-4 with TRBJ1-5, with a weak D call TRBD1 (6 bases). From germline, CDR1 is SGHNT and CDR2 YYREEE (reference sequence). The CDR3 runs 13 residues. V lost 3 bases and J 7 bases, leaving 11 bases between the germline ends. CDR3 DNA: TGTGCCAGCAGCTCGGGGGGCAGGCAGCCCCAGCATTTT. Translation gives CASSSGGRQPQHF.

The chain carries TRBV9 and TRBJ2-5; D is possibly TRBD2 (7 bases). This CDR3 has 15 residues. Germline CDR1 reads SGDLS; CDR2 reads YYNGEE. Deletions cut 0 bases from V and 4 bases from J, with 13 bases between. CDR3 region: CASSVVAGGPETQYF. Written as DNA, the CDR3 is TGTGCCAGCAGCGTAGTCGCCGGGGGGCCAGAGACCCAGTACTTC.

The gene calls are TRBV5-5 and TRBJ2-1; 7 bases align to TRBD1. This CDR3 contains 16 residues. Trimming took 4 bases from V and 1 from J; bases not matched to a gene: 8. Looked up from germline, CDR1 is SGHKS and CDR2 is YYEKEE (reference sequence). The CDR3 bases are TGTGCCAGCAGCATAGGACAGGCCTATTCCTACAATGAGCAGTTCTTC. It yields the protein CASSIGQAYSYNEQFF.

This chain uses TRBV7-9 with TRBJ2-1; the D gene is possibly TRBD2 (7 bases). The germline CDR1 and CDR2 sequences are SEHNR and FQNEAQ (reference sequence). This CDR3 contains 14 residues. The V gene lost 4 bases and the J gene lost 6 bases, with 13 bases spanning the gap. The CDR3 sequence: CASSSGGPSNEQFF. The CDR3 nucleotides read TGTGCCAGCAGCTCGGGGGGCCCAAGCAATGAGCAGTTCTTC.

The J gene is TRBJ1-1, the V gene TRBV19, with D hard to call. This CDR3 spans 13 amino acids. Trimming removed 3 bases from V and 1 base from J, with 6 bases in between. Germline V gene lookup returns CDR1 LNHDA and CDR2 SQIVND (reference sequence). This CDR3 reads CASSIGENTEAFF. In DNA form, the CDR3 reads TGTGCCAGTAGTATCGGGGAGAACACTGAAGCTTTCTTT.